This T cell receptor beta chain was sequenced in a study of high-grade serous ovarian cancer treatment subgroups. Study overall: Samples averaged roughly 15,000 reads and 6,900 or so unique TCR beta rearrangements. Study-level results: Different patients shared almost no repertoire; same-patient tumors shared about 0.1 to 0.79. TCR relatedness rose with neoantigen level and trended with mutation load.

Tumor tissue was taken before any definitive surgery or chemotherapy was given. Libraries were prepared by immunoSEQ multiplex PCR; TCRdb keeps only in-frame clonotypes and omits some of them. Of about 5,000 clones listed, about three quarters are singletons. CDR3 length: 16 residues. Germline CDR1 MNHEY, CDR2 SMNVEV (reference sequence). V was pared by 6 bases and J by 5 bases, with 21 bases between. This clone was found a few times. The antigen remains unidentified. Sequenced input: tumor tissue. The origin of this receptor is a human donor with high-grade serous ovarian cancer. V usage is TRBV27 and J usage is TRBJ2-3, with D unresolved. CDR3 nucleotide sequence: TGTGCCAGCAGGACTTCTGTGCGTGGCGGAAAAGATACGCAGTATTTT. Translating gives CASRTSVRGGKDTQYF.